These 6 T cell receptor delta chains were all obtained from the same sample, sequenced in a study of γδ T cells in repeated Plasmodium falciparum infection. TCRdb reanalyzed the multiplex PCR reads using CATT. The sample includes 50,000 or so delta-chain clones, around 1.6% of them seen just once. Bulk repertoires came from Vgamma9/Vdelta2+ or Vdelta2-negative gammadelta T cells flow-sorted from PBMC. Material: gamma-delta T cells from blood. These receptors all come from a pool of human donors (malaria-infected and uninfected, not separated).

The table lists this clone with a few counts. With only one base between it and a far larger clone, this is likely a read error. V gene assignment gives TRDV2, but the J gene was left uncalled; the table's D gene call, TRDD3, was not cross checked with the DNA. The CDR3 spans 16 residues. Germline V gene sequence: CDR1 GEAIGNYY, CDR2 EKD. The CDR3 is CACDPLGDTFQDKLIF. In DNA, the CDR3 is TGTGCCTGTGACCCCCTGGGGGATACATTTCAAGATAAGCTCATCTTT.

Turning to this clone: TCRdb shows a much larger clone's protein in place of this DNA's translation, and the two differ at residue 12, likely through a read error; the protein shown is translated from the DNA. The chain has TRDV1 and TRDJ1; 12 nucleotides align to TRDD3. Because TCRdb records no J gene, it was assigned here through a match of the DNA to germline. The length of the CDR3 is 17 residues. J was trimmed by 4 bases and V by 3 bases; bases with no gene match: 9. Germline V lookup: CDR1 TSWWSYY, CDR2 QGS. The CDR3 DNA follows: TGTGCTCTTGGGGACGACCACTGGGGGATACTCATCGATAAACTCATCTTT. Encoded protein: CALGDDHWGILIDKLIF.

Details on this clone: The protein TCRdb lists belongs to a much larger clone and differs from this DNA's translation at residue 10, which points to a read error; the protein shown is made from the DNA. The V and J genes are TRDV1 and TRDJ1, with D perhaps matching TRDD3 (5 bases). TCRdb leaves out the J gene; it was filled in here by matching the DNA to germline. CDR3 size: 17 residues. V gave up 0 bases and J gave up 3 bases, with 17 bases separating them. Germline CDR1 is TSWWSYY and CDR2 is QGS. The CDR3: CALGELGLGCAADKLIF. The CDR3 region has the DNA TGTGCTCTTGGGGAACTAGGGCTGGGATGCGCGGCCGATAAACTCATCTTT.

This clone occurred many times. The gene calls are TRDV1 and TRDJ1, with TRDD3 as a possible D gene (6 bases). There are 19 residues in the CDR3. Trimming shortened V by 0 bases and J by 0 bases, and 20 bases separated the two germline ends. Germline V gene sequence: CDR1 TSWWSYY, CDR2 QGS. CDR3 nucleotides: TGTGCTCTTGGGGAACTTACGGCCTACGGGGGGACCTACACCGATAAACTCATCTTT. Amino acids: CALGELTAYGGTYTDKLIF.

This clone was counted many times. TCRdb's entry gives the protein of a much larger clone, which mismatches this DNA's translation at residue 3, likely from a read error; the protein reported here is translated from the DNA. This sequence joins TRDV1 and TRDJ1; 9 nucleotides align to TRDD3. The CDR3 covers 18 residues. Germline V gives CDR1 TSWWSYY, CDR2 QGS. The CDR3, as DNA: TGTGCTCCTGGGCTCAGGAGAGGGGGATACTTGTACACCGATAAACTCATCTTT. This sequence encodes CAPGLRRGGYLYTDKLIF.

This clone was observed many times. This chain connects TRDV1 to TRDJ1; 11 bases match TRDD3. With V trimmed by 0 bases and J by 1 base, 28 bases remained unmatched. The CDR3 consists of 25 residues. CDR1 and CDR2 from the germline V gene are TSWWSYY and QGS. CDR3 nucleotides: TGTGCTCTTGGGGAACTTGCTCGGTTCCTACAGCCCCGGCTACTGGGGGATAAAACCACCGATAAACTCATCTTT. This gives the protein CALGELARFLQPRLLGDKTTDKLIF.